The clone carrying this TCR beta chain turned up a few times. The sample comes from a study of T cells in Graves' hyperthyroidism and ophthalmopathy. The CDR3 sequence is 15 residues long. Germline V gene sequence: CDR1 SGHAT, CDR2 FQNNGV. V lost 3 bases and J 6 bases, leaving 14 bases between the germline ends. It was RNA transcripts that yielded the amplified TCR beta CDR3 regions. TCR CDR3 regions were first amplified by RT-PCR with HTBI primers. TCRdb redid the calling of the multiplex PCR reads with MiXCR, one entry per CDR3 protein. The sample lists 560,000 or so distinct CDR3 sequences, just under 20% seen once, with roughly 44% in the top ten.

The genes are TRBV11-2 and TRBJ2-2; D is possibly TRBD1 (5 bases). The source material was blood. The clonotype was recovered from a man in his forties with Graves' ophthalmopathy. This CDR3 is CASSFRGFEAGELFF. The DNA for the CDR3 is TGTGCCAGCAGCTTTAGGGGTTTTGAGGCCGGGGAGCTGTTTTTT.